This T cell receptor beta chain was captured in a study of blood T cell repertoires in COVID-19. The overall study: Sources were T cells, B-cell-depleted T cells, or PBMCs; the material itself was cDNA or gDNA.

Original methodology: Quantification of nucleated cells was approximated via reference gene primer amplification. Using immunoSEQ multiplex PCR, the repertoire was profiled, and TCRdb retains in-frame clones only, with some absent. V and J calls and clone size are given by that table; D and trimming were obtained from the DNA. This table has about 120,000 clones, 88% appearing once. With 0 bases removed from V and 4 bases from J, the gap between germline ends came to 12 bases. Germline assignment: CDR1 MNHEY and CDR2 SVGAGI. This CDR3 has 15 amino acids. Specimen: peripheral blood. This rearrangement joins TRBV6-5 to TRBJ1-2; D might be TRBD1 (5 bases). This clonotype was sampled from a human donor in a cohort sampled during active COVID-19. The DNA for the CDR3 is TGTGCCAGCAGTTACTCAGGGGAAGATGGCTATGGCTACACCTTC. It is translated as CASSYSGEDGYGYTF.